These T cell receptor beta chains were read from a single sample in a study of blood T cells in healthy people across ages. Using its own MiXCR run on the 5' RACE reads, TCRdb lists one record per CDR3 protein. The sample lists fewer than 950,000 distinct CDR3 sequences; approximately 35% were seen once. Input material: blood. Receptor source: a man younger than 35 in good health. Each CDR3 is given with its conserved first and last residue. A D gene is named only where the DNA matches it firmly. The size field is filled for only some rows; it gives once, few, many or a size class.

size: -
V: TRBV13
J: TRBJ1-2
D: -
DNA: TGTGCCAGCAGCTTAGAATCTGGCGATGGCTACACCTTC
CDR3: CASSLESGDGYTF

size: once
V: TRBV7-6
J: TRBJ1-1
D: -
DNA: TGTGCCAGCAGCTTAGAGGCGGGGATGAAAACTGAAGCTTTCTTT
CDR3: CASSLEAGMKTEAFF

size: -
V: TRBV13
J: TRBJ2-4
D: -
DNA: TGTGCCAGCAGCTTAGGGCGGGGCATTCAGTACTTC
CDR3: CASSLGRGIQYF

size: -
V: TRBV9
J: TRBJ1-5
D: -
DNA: TGTGCCAGCAGCTTAAGGACGGACCAAAGAAAGCCCCAGCATTTT
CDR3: CASSLRTDQRKPQHF

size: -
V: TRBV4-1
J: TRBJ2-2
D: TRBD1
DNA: TGCGCCAGCAACCCTTCGGGGCAGGGGGCGAACACCGGGGAGCTGTTTTTT
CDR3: CASNPSGQGANTGELFF

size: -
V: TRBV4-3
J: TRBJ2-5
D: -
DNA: TGCGCCAACAGCCAAGATCTTTTAGCGGTCCAAGAGACCCAGTACTTC
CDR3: CANSQDLLAVQETQYF

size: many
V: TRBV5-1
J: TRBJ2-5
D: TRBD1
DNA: TGCGCCAGCAGCTTCAAAAGGACAGGACAAGAGACCCAGTACTTC
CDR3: CASSFKRTGQETQYF

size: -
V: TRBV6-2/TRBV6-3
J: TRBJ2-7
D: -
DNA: TGTGTCGCCGGTCCGGGGAGCTACGAGCAGTACTTC
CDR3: CVAGPGSYEQYF

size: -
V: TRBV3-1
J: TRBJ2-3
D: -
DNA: TGTGCCAGCAGCCAAGATGGGTGGGGGACCCGCATAGATACGCAGTATTTT
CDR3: CASSQDGWGTRIDTQYF

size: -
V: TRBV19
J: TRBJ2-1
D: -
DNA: TGTGCCAGTAGTATAGGGCAGAGCTCCTACAATGAGCAGTTCTTC
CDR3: CASSIGQSSYNEQFF

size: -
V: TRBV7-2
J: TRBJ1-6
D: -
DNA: TGTGCCAGCAGCTTAGCCGGGGGCACCAATTCACCCCTCCACTTT
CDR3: CASSLAGGTNSPLHF

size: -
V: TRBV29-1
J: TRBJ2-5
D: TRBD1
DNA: TGCAGCGTTGAGGGGACAGCAGAGACCCAGTACTTC
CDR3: CSVEGTAETQYF

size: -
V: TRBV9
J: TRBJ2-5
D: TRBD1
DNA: TGTGCCAGCAGCCCCAGGGACAGGGGTTTGACCCAAGAGACCCAGTACTTC
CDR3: CASSPRDRGLTQETQYF

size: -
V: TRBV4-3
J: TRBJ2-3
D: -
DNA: TGCGCCAGCAGCCAAGACCGACGGGCTTTAGATACGCAGTATTTT
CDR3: CASSQDRRALDTQYF

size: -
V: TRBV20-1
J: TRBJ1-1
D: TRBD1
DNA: TGCAGTGCTAGCCACAGGGGGCCGGGGACTGAAGCTTTCTTT
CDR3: CSASHRGPGTEAFF

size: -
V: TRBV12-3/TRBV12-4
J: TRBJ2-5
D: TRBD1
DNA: TGTGCCAGCAGGTCCGGCGCGACAGGGTACGAGGAGACCCAGTACTTC
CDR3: CASRSGATGYEETQYF

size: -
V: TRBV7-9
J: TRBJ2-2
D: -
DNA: TGTGCCAGCACTTCCGGGGAGGCGAACACCGGGGAGCTGTTTTTT
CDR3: CASTSGEANTGELFF

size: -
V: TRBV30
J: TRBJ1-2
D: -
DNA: TGTGCCCACACTGTCGGGGCCCAGGAACATGGCTACACCTTC
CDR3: CAHTVGAQEHGYTF

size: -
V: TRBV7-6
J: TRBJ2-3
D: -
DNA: TGTGCCAGCAGGGGACGAGATGGCACAGATACGCAGTATTTT
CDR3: CASRGRDGTDTQYF

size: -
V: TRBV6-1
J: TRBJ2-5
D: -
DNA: TGTGCCAGCAGTGGGGCTAGCCGGGAGACCCAGTACTTC
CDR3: CASSGASRETQYF

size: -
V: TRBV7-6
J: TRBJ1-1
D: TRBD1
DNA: TGTGCCAGCAGCGAAACAGGGGAAGGGACTGAAGCTTTCTTT
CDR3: CASSETGEGTEAFF

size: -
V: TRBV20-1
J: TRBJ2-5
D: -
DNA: TGCAGTGCCCCCGGTGGGCCCCAAGAGACCCAGTACTTC
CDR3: CSAPGGPQETQYF

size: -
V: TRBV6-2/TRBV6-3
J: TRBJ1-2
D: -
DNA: TGTACCAGCAGTGGACACTCAGTGAACTATGGCTACACCTTC
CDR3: CTSSGHSVNYGYTF

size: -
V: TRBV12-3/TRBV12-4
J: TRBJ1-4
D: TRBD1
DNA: TGTGCCAGCAGTTCGGACAGGGCTCCTCGAAAACTGTTTTTT
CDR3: CASSSDRAPRKLFF

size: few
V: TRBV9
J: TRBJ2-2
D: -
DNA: TGTGCCAGCAGCATAGGACATACGAACACCGGGGAGCTGTTTTTT
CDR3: CASSIGHTNTGELFF

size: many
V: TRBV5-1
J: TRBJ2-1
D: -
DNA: TGCGCCAGCAGCGTAAGGGAAAATGAGCAGTTCTTC
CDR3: CASSVRENEQFF

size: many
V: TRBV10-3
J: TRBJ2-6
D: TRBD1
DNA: TGTGCCATCCCGGGACAGGCGTTCTCTGGGGCCAACGTCCTGACTTTC
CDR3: CAIPGQAFSGANVLTF

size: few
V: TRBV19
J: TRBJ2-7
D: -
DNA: TGTGCCAGTAGCCCCGGCGGGGATTTCGAGCAGTACTTC
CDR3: CASSPGGDFEQYF

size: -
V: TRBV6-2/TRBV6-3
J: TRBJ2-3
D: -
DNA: TGTGCCAGCACTTCGCCAGGGAAGGTTAAGGTCACAGATACGCAGTATTTT
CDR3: CASTSPGKVKVTDTQYF

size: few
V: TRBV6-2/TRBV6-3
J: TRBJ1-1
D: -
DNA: TGTGCCAGCAGTTCTCTCGGGGCGACTGAAGCTTTCTTT
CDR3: CASSSLGATEAFF

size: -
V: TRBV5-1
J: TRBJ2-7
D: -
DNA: TGCGCCAGCAGCTTGGTTTCACGGACAACCCGAGGCTACGAGCAGTACTTC
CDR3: CASSLVSRTTRGYEQYF

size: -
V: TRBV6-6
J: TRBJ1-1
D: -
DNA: TGTGCCGGCAGTGGACCGAACACTGAAGCTTTCTTT
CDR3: CAGSGPNTEAFF

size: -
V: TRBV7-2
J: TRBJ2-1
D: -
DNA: TGTGCCAGCAGCAGACCGGGACCCGGGAATGAGCAGTTCTTC
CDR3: CASSRPGPGNEQFF

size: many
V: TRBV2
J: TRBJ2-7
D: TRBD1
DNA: TGTGCCAGCAGGGGACAGGGCGGGCAGTACTTC
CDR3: CASRGQGGQYF

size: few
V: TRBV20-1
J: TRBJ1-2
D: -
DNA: TGCAGTGCCACGGACGGGAGGAACTATGGCTACACCTTC
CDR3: CSATDGRNYGYTF

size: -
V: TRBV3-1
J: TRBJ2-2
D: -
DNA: TGTGCCAGCAGCCAAGAAGAGGGGTACGGCGGGGAGCTGTTTTTT
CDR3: CASSQEEGYGGELFF

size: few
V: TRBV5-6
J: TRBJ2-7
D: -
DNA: TGTGCCAGCAGCCACGACCTTAACAATGAGCAGTACTTC
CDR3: CASSHDLNNEQYF

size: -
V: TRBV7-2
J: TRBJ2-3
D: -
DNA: TGTGCCAGCAGCTCAAGAGGCGGCGGGGGCACAGATACGCAGTATTTT
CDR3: CASSSRGGGGTDTQYF

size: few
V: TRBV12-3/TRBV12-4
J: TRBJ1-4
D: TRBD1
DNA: TGTGCCAGCAGTTTCTTTGGGACAGGGGGCGCTCGGGAAAAACTGTTTTTT
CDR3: CASSFFGTGGAREKLFF

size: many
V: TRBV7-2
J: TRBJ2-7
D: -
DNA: TGTGCCAGCAGCCTGGACATCTACGAGCAGTACTTC
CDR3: CASSLDIYEQYF

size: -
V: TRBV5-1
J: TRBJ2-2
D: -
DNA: TGCGCCAGCAGCTTGGGGTACAGATCGAACACCGGGGAGCTGTTTTTT
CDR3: CASSLGYRSNTGELFF

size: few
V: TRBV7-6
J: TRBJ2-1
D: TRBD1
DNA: TGTGCCAGCAGCTCTCCCCTATCGGGACAGGGCTTCAATGAGCAGTTCTTC
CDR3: CASSSPLSGQGFNEQFF

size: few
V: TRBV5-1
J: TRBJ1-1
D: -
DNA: TGCGCCTCAGGGGCAGTTCTGAACACTGAAGCTTTCTTT
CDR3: CASGAVLNTEAFF

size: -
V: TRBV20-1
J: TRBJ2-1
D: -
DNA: TGCAGTGCTAGAGAGCGCCAACTAGCATCCCTCGACCGGCAGTTCTTC
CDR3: CSARERQLASLDRQFF

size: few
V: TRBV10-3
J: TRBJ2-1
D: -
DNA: TGTGCCATCAGTGATTCCGCACTAGCCTCCGGGGACAATGAGCAGTTCTTC
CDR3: CAISDSALASGDNEQFF

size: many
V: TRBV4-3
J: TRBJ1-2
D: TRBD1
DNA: TGCGCCAGCAGCCCCGGACAGGGGGACTATGGCTACACCTTC
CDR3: CASSPGQGDYGYTF

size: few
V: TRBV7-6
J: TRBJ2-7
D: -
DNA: TGTGCCAGCAGCTTAGTAGCCAGGGCCTTTACCAACTACGAGCAGTACTTC
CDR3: CASSLVARAFTNYEQYF

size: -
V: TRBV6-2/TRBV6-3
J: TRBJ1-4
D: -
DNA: TGTGCCAGCAGTTACTCCGGCAGTCTTAATGAAAAACTGTTTTTT
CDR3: CASSYSGSLNEKLFF

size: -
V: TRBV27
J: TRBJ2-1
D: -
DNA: TGTGCCAGCATGGAGGGCCTTTTGGAGACCCAGTTCTTC
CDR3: CASMEGLLETQFF

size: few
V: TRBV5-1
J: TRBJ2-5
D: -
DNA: TGCGCCAGCACCCCGGGACGGAACCAAGAGACCCAGTACTTC
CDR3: CASTPGRNQETQYF

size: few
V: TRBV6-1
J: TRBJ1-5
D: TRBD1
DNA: TGTGCCAGCAGTCGACAGGGGCCGACCTTAAGGAGCAATCAGCCCCAGCATTTT
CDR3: CASSRQGPTLRSNQPQHF

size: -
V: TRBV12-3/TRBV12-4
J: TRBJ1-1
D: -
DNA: TGTGCCAGCAGTACGTGGATCCCGGGCAACACTGAAGCTTTCTTT
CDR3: CASSTWIPGNTEAFF

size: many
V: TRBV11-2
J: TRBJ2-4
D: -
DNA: TGTGCCAGCAGCCCGAGTCGAGGGCAAAACATTCAGTACTTC
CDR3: CASSPSRGQNIQYF

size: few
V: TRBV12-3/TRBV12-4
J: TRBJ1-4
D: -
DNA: TGTGCCAGCAGTTTGGGGGGATCAACCATAAAACTGTTTTTT
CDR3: CASSLGGSTIKLFF

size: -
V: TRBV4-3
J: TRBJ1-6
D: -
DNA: TGCGCCAGCAGCCAATACCAGGGGTATAATTCACCCCTCCACTTT
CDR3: CASSQYQGYNSPLHF